This entry lists 2 T cell receptor beta chains sequenced from one sample in a study of CD8+ T cells in alopecia areata. Extracted RNA was reverse transcribed, and the resulting cDNA served as sequencing template. This table comes from immunoSEQ multiplex PCR, and its TCRdb copy is limited to in-frame clones, with some not included. The data hold about 37,000 clones, with around 50% observed a single time. CD4+ lymphocytes from 4 to 6 patients underwent sorting into CD25+CD127- populations. The sample was CD4+ Tregs sorted from blood. Every receptor here comes from a human donor with alopecia areata.

In this sample, this clone turned up a few times. The chain joins TRBV6-5 to TRBJ1-1; no reliable D call. V gave up 8 bases and J gave up 7 bases, with 11 bases separating them. Germline CDR1 is MNHEY and CDR2 is SVGAGI. The CDR3 contains 11 residues. In nucleotides, the CDR3 is TGTGCCAGCGGGATTCGACGTGAAGCTTTCTTT. It translates to CASGIRREAFF.

This chain uses TRBV7-9 with TRBJ1-1, with 11 nucleotides matching TRBD1. The V and J ends lost 2 bases and 4 bases, in that order; junction bases with no gene match: 3. CDR3 size: 15 residues. Germline V gives CDR1 SEHNR, CDR2 FQNEAQ (reference sequence). CDR3 in DNA: TGTGCCAGCAGCTTACCGGGACAGGGGGGCACTGAAGCTTTCTTT. Protein sequence: CASSLPGQGGTEAFF. The full variable domain, rest sourced from reference TRBV7-9 and TRBJ1-1, is DTGVSQNPRHKITKRGQNVTFRCDPISEHNRLYWYRQTLGQGPEFLTYFQNEAQLEKSRLLSDRFSAERPKGSFSTLEIQRTEQGDSAMYLCASSLPGQGGTEAFFGQGTRLTVV.